A selection of T cell receptor beta chains follows, all from one sample in a study of cytomegalovirus exposure and HLA in healthy donors. TCRdb's copy holds only in-frame clones and misses some; the assay was immunoSEQ multiplex PCR. The repertoire has 220,000 or so clones, about nine tenths of them found once; the top ten carry roughly 2%. Sequenced sample: PBMCs. These receptors were obtained from a woman in her late teens or twenties in good health and CMV-seropositive. CDR3s leave out the opening cysteine and the closing phenylalanine or tryptophan.

>TRBV28|TRBJ1-5
ASGPYQPQH
>TRBV7-3|TRBJ1-1
ASSLGGGLRAF
>TRBV29-1|TRBJ1-1
SVGQGAESTEAF
>TRBV7-6|TRBJ1-4
ASSLGGGSEKLF
>TRBV9|TRBJ2-7
ASSGGQGGYEQY
>TRBV7-2|TRBJ2-7
ASSPDRLYEQY
>TRBV5-5|TRBJ2-2
ASSPSGLNTGELF
>TRBV6-4|TRBJ1-4
ASSDGTTEKLF
>TRBV30|TRBJ2-3
AWRDLALAGPTGEEGPY
>TRBV29-1|TRBJ1-2
SVRGQDYGYT
>TRBV19|TRBJ2-1
ASSIVLGQLYNEQF
>TRBV29-1|TRBJ1-4
SADRGNEKLF
>TRBV13|TRBJ1-2
ASSGPDRGDYGYT
>TRBV5-4|TRBJ2-7
ASTVQGFGEQY
>TRBV4-1|TRBJ2-7
ASSPREVSYEQY
>TRBV4-1|TRBJ1-3
ASSQVQGNTIY
>TRBV9|TRBJ2-2
ASRQGRTNTGELF
>TRBV7-9|TRBJ1-1
ASRLQGEAF
>TRBV28|TRBJ2-7
ASSYSVGGSYEQY
>TRBV30|TRBJ1-4
AWSDRGEKLF
>TRBV30|TRBJ2-2
AWSGTGSGELF
>TRBV2|TRBJ2-6
ASSEEASGANVLT
>TRBV23-1|TRBJ2-3
ASSQRLAGGEDTQY
>TRBV6-1|TRBJ2-1
ASSLRAGGDNEQF
>TRBV28|TRBJ2-1
ASSYASYNEQF
>TRBV27|TRBJ2-3
ASIGAATDTQY
>TRBV2|TRBJ2-1
ASNPSREQF